This TCR beta chain was recorded in a study of cytomegalovirus exposure and HLA in healthy donors. Study context: In terms of ancestry, the Caucasian-associated cluster contained more than 65% of the approximately 400 genotyped donors. Notes on the study in general: Sequencing depth roughly uniform across donors was assumed in presence/absence analyses. Certain indistinguishable V segments, among them TRBV6-2 and TRBV6-3, were excluded. Reported findings show TCR beta sequences accurately forecast HLA-A and HLA-B alleles in most subjects.

The study ran its PCR with 60 Vbeta and 13 Jbeta primers. The table came from immunoSEQ multiplex PCR; TCRdb's copy has only in-frame clones and leaves some out. The sample records about 130,000 clones, 80% being singletons. V was cut by 0 bases and J by 4 bases, with 5 bases left in between. The V gene's germline CDR1 is MNHNS and CDR2 SASEGT. The CDR3 contains 13 residues. As to this clone: As yet, its antigen is unknown.

The sequence was obtained from a man aged 25 to 40 in good health and CMV-seronegative. The sample was PBMCs. The chain employs TRBV6-1 and TRBJ2-3, with D possibly being TRBD2 (5 bases). The CDR3 DNA is TGTGCCAGCAGTGAAGCGAGGGCAGATACGCAGTATTTT. As protein: CASSEARADTQYF.